The 7 T cell receptor beta chains presented below share a single source sample, sequenced in a study of control samples from healthy donors and cancer patients. Sequencing was performed with immunoSEQ multiplex PCR; in TCRdb, only in-frame clones are kept and a portion is missing. The sample records 70,000 to 95,000 clones, about 89% being singletons. The sequenced sample was blood. These receptors came from a woman in her thirties in good health.

The gene calls are TRBV18 and TRBJ1-1; D is possibly TRBD1 (5 bases). Germline V gives CDR1 KGHSH, CDR2 LQKENI. The CDR3 runs 14 residues. Trimming stripped 4 bases from V and 4 bases from J, with 13 bases between. Here the CDR3 reads CASSQTPQGTEAFF. CDR3 bases: TGTGCCAGCTCACAGACACCCCAGGGCACTGAAGCTTTCTTT. Together with reference TRBV18 and TRBJ1-1, the CDR3 gives the full variable domain: NAGVMQNPRHLVRRRGQEARLRCSPMKGHSHVYWYRQLPEEGLKFMVYLQKENIIDESGMPKERFSAEFPKEGPSILRIQQVVRGDSAAYFCASSQTPQGTEAFFGQGTRLTVV.

The chain couples TRBV2 to TRBJ1-1; maybe TRBD1 (5 bases). The V gene's germline CDR1 is SNHLY and CDR2 FYNNEI. The CDR3 has 14 amino acids. Trimming removed 4 bases from V and 0 bases from J, with 9 bases in between. The CDR3 DNA reads TGTGCCAGCAGTGTCAGGACAATGAACACTGAAGCTTTCTTT. This sequence encodes CASSVRTMNTEAFF.

V and J are TRBV28 and TRBJ1-5; D not resolved. The CDR3 is 11 residues long. CDR1 is MDHEN and CDR2 is SYDVKM in the germline V gene. CDR3 amino acids: CMAGRSQPQHF. In nucleotides, the CDR3 is TGTATGGCAGGAAGGTCTCAGCCCCAGCATTTT.

The rearrangement links TRBV3-1 (or the pseudogene TRBV3-2) to TRBJ2-1; no definite D call. Germline-derived CDR1 and CDR2 are LGHDT and YNNKEL (reference sequence). The V and J ends lost 1 base and 0 bases respectively, with 7 bases between them. The CDR3 totals 15 residues. CDR3 in amino acids: CASSQVLLSYNEQFF. DNA of the CDR3: TGTGCCAGCAGCCAAGTACTTCTCTCCTACAATGAGCAGTTCTTC.

This clone appeared a single time. The chain joins TRBV18 to TRBJ1-1; D remains unclear. Germline CDR1 reads KGHSH; CDR2 reads LQKENI. The CDR3 consists of 14 residues. V gave up 6 bases and J gave up 5 bases, with 16 bases separating them. The CDR3 region is CASSDHVEWTEAFF. The CDR3 DNA is TGTGCCAGCTCCGACCACGTTGAGTGGACTGAAGCTTTCTTT.

This clone has more than one count but fewer than ten. V and J are TRBV27 and TRBJ1-1; the match to TRBD1 covers 9 bases. CDR3 size: 13 residues. Germline-derived CDR1 and CDR2 are MNHEY and SMNVEV (reference sequence). After removal of 6 bases from V and 5 bases from J, the junction contained 4 bases not matched to a gene. For the CDR3, the DNA is TGTGCCAGCAGATTGACAGGGGGAACTGAAGCTTTCTTT. This gives the protein CASRLTGGTEAFF.

This clone was picked up one time. CDR3 in DNA: TGCGCCAGCAGCCCCCGGGACAGCACCGGGGAGCTGTTTTTT. Translating it yields CASSPRDSTGELFF. The chain uses TRBV5-1 and TRBJ2-2; 7 bases are a match to TRBD1. There are 14 residues in the CDR3. Trimming cost V 4 bases and J 4 bases; bases outside gene matches: 4. Germline CDR1 and CDR2: SGHRS and YFSETQ.